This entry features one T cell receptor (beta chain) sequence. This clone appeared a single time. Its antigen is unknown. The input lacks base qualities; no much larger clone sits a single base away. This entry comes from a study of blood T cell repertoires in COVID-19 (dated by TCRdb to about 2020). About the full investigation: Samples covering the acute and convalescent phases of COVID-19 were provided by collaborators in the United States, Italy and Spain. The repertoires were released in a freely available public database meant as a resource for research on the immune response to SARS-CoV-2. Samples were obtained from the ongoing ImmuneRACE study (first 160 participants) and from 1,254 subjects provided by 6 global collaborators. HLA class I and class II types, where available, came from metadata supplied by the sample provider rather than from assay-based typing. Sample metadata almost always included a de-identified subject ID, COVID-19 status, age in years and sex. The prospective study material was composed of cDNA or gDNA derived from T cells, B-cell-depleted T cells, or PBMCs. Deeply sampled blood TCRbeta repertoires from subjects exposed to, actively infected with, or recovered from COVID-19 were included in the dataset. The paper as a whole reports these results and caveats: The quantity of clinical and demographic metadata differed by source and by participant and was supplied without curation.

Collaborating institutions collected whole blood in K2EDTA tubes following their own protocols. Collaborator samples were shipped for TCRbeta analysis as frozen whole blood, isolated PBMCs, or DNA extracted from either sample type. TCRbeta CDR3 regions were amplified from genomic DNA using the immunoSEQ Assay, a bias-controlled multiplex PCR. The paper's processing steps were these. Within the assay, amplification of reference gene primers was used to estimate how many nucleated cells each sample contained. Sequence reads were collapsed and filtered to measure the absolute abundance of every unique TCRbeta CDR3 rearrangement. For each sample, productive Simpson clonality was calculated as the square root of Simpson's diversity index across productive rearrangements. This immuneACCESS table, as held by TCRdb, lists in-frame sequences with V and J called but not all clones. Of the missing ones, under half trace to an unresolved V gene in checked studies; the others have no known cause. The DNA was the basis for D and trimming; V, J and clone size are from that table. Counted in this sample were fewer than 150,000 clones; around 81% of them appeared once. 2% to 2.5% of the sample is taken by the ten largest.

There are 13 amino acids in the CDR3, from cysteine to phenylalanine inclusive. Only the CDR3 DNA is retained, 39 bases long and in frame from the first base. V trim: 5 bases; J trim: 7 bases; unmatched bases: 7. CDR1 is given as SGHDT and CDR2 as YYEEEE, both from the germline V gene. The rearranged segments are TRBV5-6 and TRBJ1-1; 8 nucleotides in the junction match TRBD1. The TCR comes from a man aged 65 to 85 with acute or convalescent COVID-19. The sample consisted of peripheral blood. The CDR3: CASRLDRVNEAFF. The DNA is TGTGCCAGCAGACTGGACAGGGTTAATGAAGCTTTCTTT. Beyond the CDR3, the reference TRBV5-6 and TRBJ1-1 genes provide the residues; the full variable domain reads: DAGVTQSPTHLIKTRGQQVTLRCSPKSGHDTVSWYQQALGQGPQFIFQYYEEEERQRGNFPDRFSGHQFPNYSSELNVNALLLGDSALYLCASRLDRVNEAFFGQGTRLTVV.